The TCR beta chain under discussion was sequenced for a study of glioma-infiltrating T cells. Study results and limitations: Tissue-blood divergence was below expectation in non-neoplastic patients, above in gliomas.

This clonotype has at least ten counts. Antigen: not known. Amplification of TCR alpha and beta CDR3 regions from RNA used iRepertoire nested multiplex PCR. TCRdb reprocessed the multiplex PCR reads via MiXCR and lists one record per CDR3 protein. The sample has about 190,000 distinct CDR3 sequences; around 32% are singletons. Germline V gene sequence: CDR1 MNHEY, CDR2 SVGEGT. The V end lost 6 bases, the J end lost 6 bases, and 9 bases lay between the germline ends. The CDR3 extends over 11 amino acids. This chain connects TRBV6-2 or TRBV6-3 to TRBJ2-7; tentatively, D is TRBD1 (5 bases). This TCR was sampled from a human donor with low-grade glioma or glioblastoma, undergoing nonglioma brain surgery, or in good health (not recorded which). Sequences were obtained from glioma tissue, nonneoplastic brain tissue, or PBMCs (not recorded which). The CDR3 DNA follows: TGTGCCAGCAGGGCAGGGTTCGAGCAGTACTTC. Its translation is CASRAGFEQYF.